This TCR beta chain was recovered during a study of beta chain features in type 1 diabetes. Findings and limits, study-wide: At VDJ recombination sites, type 1 diabetes patients had fewer insertions and more deleted nucleotides. A closer apparent resemblance between naive, central memory and Treg TCRB repertoires was seen in patients than in healthy donors. Moderate but significant shortening of TCRB CDR3s was recorded in all four CD4+ subsets from Type 1 diabetes patients.

Germline V gene lookup returns CDR1 LNHDA and CDR2 SQIVND (reference sequence). The ends lost 4 bases at V and 9 bases at J; junction bases unmatched: 6. The CDR3 is 14 amino acids. Of note for this clone: Its target is not known.

Every single donor gave one heparinised blood draw, and these averaged around 120 mL. The whole isolated RNA underwent reverse transcription, so sequencing captured expressed TCRB transcripts. This table comes from immunoSEQ multiplex PCR, and its TCRdb copy is limited to in-frame clones, with some not included. This sample carries hundreds of thousands of clones, approximately 10% of them seen once, and the ten largest clones take approximately 0.015%. V and J are TRBV19 and TRBJ1-6; TRBD1 matches 7 bases. The TCR sequence derives from a man aged 25-45 years with type 1 diabetes. Sequencing used naive CD4+ T cells from blood. The CDR3 spells CASSKGALGSPLHF. As DNA, the CDR3 is TGTGCCAGTAGTAAGGGGGCCCTTGGTTCACCCCTCCACTTT.